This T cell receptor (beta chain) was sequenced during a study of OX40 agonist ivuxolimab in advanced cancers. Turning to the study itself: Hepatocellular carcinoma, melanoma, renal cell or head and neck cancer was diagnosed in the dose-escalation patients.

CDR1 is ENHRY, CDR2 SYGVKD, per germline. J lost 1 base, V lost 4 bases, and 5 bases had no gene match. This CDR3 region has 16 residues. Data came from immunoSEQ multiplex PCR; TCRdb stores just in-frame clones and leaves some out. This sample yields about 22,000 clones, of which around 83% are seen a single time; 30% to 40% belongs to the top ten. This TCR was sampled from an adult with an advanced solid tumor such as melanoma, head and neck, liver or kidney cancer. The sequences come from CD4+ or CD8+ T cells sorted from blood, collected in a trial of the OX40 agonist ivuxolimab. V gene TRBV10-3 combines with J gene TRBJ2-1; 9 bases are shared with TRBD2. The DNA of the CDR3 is TGTGCCATCAGTGCGCGGGAGGGGGCGTCCTACAATGAGCAGTTCTTC. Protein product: CAISAREGASYNEQFF.